A selection of T cell receptor beta chains follows, all from one sample in a study of identical twins. Each CDR3 protein is one row after TCRdb ran MiXCR on the 5' RACE reads. This table holds some 1,700,000 distinct CDR3 sequences, around 29% found once. Specimen: cord blood. All receptors derive from a newborn girl in good health. CDR3s include the opening cysteine and the closing phenylalanine or tryptophan. The D gene is left open where the match is weak. Size is stated for part of the rows, as once, few or many counts, or as a class when the clone is expanded.

>TRBD1|TRBJ1-1|TRBV6-1|once
TGTGCCAGCAGTCCCCAGACAGGGAGGGCTGAAGCTTTCTTT
CASSPQTGRAEAFF
>TRBD1|TRBJ2-7|TRBV20-1|-
TGCAGTGCTATATACAGGGGGCCTACCAGGTACGAGCAGTACTTC
CSAIYRGPTRYEQYF
>-|TRBJ2-7|TRBV10-3|many
TGTGCCATCTCCCTACTTGAAGGGGGGCCAACCTACGAGCAGTACTTC
CAISLLEGGPTYEQYF
>-|TRBJ2-6|TRBV27|-
TGTGCCAGCAGTTTATCGGTCAGGGCCGACGTCCTGACTTTC
CASSLSVRADVLTF
>TRBD2|TRBJ2-1|TRBV20-1|few
TGCAGTGCGGGGACTAGCGGGGGAGGGAACAATGAGCAGTTCTTC
CSAGTSGGGNNEQFF
>TRBD1|TRBJ1-5|TRBV20-1|-
TGCAGTGCTACTGGACAGGTCAATCAGCCCCAGCATTTT
CSATGQVNQPQHF
>TRBD2|TRBJ2-5|TRBV20-1|-
TGCAGTGCTAACCCCGCAGCGGGAAAAGAGACCCAGTACTTC
CSANPAAGKETQYF
>TRBD1|TRBJ2-7|TRBV5-1|-
TGCGCCAGCAGCTTGGACAACAGGGGGGATCTCTCCTACGAGCAGTACTTC
CASSLDNRGDLSYEQYF
>TRBD2|TRBJ2-7|TRBV25-1|few
TGTGCCAGCAGTGGCGGGACTAGCGGGATTCACGAGCAGTACTTC
CASSGGTSGIHEQYF
>-|TRBJ2-1|TRBV7-2|few
TGTGCCAGCAGCTTAGTAAGTAGCGAGAGGCCCTACAATGAGCAGTTCTTC
CASSLVSSERPYNEQFF
>-|TRBJ2-1|TRBV20-1|-
TGCAGTGCTAGAGATGGGGGACCAAGCTCCTACAATGAGCAGTTCTTC
CSARDGGPSSYNEQFF
>-|TRBJ1-6|TRBV20-1|-
TGCAGTGCTAGAGTCCCCGTTGACTTTCCGGCTGTATATAATTCACCCCTCCACTTT
CSARVPVDFPAVYNSPLHF
>-|TRBJ2-3|TRBV7-2|-
TGTGCCAGCAGCTTAGTTAAGGGCACAGATACGCAGTATTTT
CASSLVKGTDTQYF
>TRBD1|TRBJ1-2|TRBV28|-
TGTGCCAGCAGTTCCGGACAGGTCCATGGCTACACCTTC
CASSSGQVHGYTF
>-|TRBJ1-6|TRBV6-5|-
TGTGCCAGCGGATACTCCCCGAGACAGCTCAATTCACCCCTCCACTTT
CASGYSPRQLNSPLHF
>-|TRBJ2-3|TRBV24-1|-
TGTGCCACCAGTGATTTGAGCAGGGATCCCCATACGCAGTATTTT
CATSDLSRDPHTQYF
>TRBD1|TRBJ1-2|TRBV13|-
TGTGTCAGCAGTACGACCCATCGGACAGGGTCCGACCTCTATGGCTACACCTTC
CVSSTTHRTGSDLYGYTF
>-|TRBJ1-4|TRBV28|-
TGTGTCAGCAGGGGACCCCAGGGAGAAAAACTGTTTTTT
CVSRGPQGEKLFF
>-|TRBJ2-3|TRBV7-9|few
TGTGCCAGCAGTCCCTGGGGGGGCCCCTCTACAGATACGCAGTATTTT
CASSPWGGPSTDTQYF
>-|TRBJ2-1|TRBV29-1|-
TGCAGCGTTGAGAAGGTACTAGTAAGGGACCAACAGTTCTTC
CSVEKVLVRDQQFF
>-|TRBJ2-5|TRBV3-1|-
TGTGCCAGCAGCCAAACCGGACGGGGCGTAATACAAGAGACCCAGTACTTC
CASSQTGRGVIQETQYF
>TRBD2|TRBJ2-3|TRBV5-1|-
TGCGCCAGCAGCGAAGGACTAGCGGGAAACACAGATACGCAGTATTTT
CASSEGLAGNTDTQYF